This entry is about one T cell receptor (beta chain). What it binds is not known. The sample originates from a study of T cells in localized non-small cell lung cancer. Findings and caveats of the study: Because researchers sequenced only one region of the tumor, heterogeneity is still possible. Exceeding tumor, uninvolved adjacent lung had the highest T cell clonality. Adjacent lung had a median about 55 of the 100 largest tumor clones. Patients showing higher blood T cell density tended to see longer overall survival.

Sequencing was performed with immunoSEQ multiplex PCR; in TCRdb, only in-frame clones are kept and a portion is missing. There are roughly 3,700 clones in the sample; around 40% occur only once, and 6.2% lies in the top ten. There are 15 residues in the CDR3. The V and J ends lost 3 bases and 0 bases respectively, with 11 bases between them. Germline V gene lookup returns CDR1 SGHNT and CDR2 YENEEA. This sequence was found in a woman aged 40-69 years with stage I lung adenocarcinoma. Sequenced here: lung tumor tissue, sampled before any cancer treatment. V is TRBV11-3 and J is TRBJ1-1; D is possibly TRBD1 (5 bases). The CDR3: CASSFAGHLNTEAFF. CDR3 in DNA: TGTGCCAGCAGCTTCGCGGGGCACTTGAACACTGAAGCTTTCTTT.